This note documents a single TCR beta chain sequence. The germline V gene has CDR1 SNHLY and CDR2 FYNNEI. The CDR3 is 13 residues long. Trimming took 7 bases from V and 4 from J, leaving 14 bases between them. TCRdb re-derived calls from the 5' RACE reads in MiXCR, one entry per CDR3 protein. The sample records roughly 45,000 distinct CDR3 sequences, 25% to 35% being singletons. This sample stems from a study of T-cell memory formation after mild COVID-19. The receptor's source is a man between 18 and 29 years old who had mild COVID-19 (a few samples of this study predate the infection). Cell type and time point are not known. Sequencing input: PBMCs or a T cell subset sorted from them (not recorded which). The chain uses TRBV2 and TRBJ2-7; tentative D call: TRBD2 (6 bases). The CDR3 sequence is CASNPGLNYEQYF. In DNA form, the CDR3 reads TGTGCCAGCAACCCGGGACTTAATTACGAGCAGTACTTC.